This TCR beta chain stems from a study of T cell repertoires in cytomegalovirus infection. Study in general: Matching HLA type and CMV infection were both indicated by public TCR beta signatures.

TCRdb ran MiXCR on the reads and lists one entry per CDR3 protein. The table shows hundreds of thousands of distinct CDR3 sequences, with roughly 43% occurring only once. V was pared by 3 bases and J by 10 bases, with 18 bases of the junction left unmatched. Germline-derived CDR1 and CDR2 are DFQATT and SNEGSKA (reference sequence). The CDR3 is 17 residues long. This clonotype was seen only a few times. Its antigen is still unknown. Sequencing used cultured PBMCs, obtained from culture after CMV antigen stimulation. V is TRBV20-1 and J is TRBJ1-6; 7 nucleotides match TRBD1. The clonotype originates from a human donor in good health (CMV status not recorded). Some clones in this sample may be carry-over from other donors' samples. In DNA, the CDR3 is TGCAGTGCTAGTGTGTCAGGGGGGCGAGAAGAAAAATCACCCCTCCACTTT. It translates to CSASVSGGREEKSPLHF.